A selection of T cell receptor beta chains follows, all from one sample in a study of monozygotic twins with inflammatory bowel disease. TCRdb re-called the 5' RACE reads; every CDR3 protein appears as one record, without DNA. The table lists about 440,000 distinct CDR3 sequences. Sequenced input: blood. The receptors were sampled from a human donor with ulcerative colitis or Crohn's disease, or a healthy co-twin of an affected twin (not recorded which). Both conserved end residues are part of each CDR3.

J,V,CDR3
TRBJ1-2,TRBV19,CASTSDRASGYTF
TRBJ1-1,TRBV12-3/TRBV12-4,CASSSPQGKGTEAFF
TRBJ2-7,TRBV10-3,CAIRTGGDEQYF
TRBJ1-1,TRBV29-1,CSVEKGGTGAFF
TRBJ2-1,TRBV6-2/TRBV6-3,CASSYPAGGRNEQFF
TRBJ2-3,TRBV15,CATSRGTSGSSDTQYF
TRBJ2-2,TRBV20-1,CSVEDRANTGELFF
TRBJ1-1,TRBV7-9,CASSSGGDADEAFF
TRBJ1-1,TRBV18,CASSLQGDRTEAFF
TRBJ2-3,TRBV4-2,CASSQEVFTDTQYF
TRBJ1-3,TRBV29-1,CSVEDGGLNTIYF
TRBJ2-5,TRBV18,CASSPLNQGETQYF
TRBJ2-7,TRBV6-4,CASINRTADPPEQYF
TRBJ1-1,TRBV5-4,CASSSMGLGNTEAFF
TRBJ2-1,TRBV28,CASGRLAGTSYNEQFF
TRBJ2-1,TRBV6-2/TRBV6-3,CASKRTGGRYNEQFF
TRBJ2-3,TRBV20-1,CSARRGAGGQGDTQYF
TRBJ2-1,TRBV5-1,CASKIRDEQFF
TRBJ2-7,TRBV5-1,CASSLSSGTGASGYEQYF
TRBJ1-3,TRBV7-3,CASSRSRDSGNTIYF
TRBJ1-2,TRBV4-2,CASSRQPYGYTF
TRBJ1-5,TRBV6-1,CASSPDRHNQPQHF
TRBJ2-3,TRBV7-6,CASSSPQGIDTQYF
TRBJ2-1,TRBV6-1,CASSGGSMPDNEQFF
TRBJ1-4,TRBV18,CASSPPIGEKLFF
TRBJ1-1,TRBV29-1,CSVAGFPEAFF
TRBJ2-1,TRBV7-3,CASSSIGGDEQFF
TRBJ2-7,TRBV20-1,CSATGGTSIYEQYF
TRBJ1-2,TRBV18,CASSGVYGYTF
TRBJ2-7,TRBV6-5,CASSFRGTYEQYF
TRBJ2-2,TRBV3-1,CASSQVRLAGAGELFF
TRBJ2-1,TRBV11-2,CASSLAVGRYIKNEQFF
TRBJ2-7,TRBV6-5,CASSWGGSLEQYF
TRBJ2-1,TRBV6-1,CASRVQGGSYNEQFF
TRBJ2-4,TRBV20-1,CSAPESAVLKNIQYF
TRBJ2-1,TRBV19,CASSSSAGAGQFF
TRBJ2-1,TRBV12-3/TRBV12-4,CASSSGQGVVNEQFF
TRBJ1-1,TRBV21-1,CASSKGAANTEAFF
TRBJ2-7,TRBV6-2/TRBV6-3,CASNEGPYEQYF
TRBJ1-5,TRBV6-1,CASSEPAGLGNQPQHF
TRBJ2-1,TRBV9,CASSSTGGSYNEQFF
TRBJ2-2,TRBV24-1,CATSDPRTGTGGELFF
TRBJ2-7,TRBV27,CASSLSGAPSLYEQYF
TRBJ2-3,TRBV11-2,CASSLGTGALPTDTQYF
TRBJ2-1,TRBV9,CASSVALASGGGNEQFF